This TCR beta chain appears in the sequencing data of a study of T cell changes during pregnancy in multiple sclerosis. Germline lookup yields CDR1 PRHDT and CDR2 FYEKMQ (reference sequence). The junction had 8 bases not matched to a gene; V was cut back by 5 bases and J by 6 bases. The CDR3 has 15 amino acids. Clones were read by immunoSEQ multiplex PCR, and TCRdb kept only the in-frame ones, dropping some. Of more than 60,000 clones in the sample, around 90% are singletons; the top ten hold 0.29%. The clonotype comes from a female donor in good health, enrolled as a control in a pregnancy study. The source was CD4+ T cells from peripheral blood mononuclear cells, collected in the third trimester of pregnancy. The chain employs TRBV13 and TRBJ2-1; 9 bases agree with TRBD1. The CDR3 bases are TGTGCCAGCAGCCGAGACAGGGGGATGTCCAATGAGCAGTTCTTC. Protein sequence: CASSRDRGMSNEQFF.